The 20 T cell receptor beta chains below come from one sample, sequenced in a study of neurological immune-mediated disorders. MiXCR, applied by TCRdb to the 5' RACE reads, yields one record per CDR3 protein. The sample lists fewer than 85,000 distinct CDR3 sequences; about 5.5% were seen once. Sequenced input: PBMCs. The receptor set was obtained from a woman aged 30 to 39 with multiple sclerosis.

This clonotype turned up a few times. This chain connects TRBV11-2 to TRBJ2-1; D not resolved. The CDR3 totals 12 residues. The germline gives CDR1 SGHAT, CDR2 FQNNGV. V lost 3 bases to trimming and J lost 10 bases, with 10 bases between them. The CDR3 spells CASSFVETEQFF. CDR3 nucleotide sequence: TGTGCCAGCAGCTTTGTCGAAACCGAGCAGTTCTTC.

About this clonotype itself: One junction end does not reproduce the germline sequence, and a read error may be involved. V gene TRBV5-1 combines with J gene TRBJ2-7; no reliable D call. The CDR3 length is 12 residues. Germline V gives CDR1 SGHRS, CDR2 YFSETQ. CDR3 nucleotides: TGCGCCAGCAGCTTGGGAGATTACGAGCGGTACTTC. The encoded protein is CASSLGDYERYF.

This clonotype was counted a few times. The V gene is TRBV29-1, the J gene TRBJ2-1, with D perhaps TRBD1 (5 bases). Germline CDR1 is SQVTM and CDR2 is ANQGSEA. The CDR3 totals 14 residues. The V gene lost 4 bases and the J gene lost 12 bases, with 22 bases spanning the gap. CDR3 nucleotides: TGCAGCGTTGTTAAAGGGGCGACGTTCGGCTGGCAGTTCTTC. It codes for CSVVKGATFGWQFF.

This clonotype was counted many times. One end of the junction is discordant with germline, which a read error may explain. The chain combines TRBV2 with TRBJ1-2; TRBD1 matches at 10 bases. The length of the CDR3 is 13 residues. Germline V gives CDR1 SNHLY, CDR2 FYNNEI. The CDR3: CASREGTGDGYTF. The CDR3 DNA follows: TGTGCCAGCAGGGAAGGGACAGGGGATGGCTACACCTTC.

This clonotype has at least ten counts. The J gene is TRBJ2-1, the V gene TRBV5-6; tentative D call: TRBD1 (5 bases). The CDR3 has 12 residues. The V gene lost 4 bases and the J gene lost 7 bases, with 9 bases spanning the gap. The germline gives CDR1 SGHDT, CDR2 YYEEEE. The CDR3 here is CASSLTGNEQFF. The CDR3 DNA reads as TGTGCCAGCAGCCTAACAGGAAATGAGCAGTTCTTC.

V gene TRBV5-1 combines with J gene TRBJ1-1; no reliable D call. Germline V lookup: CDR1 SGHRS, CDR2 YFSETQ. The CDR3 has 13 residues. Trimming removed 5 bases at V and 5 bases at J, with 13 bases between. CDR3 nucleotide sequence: TGCGCCAGCAGAGTTGAGGGTTGGACTGAAGCTTTCTTT. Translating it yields CASRVEGWTEAFF.

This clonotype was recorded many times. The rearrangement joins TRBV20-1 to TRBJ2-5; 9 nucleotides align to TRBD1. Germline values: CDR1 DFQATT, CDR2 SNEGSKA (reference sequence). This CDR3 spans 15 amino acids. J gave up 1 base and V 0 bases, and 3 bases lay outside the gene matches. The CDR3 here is CSARDSDRGQETQYF. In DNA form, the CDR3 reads TGCAGTGCTAGAGATTCGGACAGGGGCCAAGAGACCCAGTACTTC.

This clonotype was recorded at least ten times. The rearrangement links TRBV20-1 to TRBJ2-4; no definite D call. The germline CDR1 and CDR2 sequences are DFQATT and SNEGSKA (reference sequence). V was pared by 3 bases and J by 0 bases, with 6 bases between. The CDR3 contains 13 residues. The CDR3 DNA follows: TGCAGTGCTAGTGAGACAGCCAAAAACATTCAGTACTTC. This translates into CSASETAKNIQYF.

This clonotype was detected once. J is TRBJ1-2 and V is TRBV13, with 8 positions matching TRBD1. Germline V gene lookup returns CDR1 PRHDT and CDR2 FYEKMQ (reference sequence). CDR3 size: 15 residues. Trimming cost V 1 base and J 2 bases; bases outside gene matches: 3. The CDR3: CASSLDRTGNYGYTF. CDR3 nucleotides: TGTGCCAGCAGCTTAGATCGGACAGGGAACTATGGCTACACCTTC.

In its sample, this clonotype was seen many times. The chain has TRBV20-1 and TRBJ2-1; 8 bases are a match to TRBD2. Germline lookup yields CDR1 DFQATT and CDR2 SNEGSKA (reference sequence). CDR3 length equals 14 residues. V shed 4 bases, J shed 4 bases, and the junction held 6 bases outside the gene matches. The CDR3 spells CSATGLAGYNEQFF. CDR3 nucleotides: TGCAGTGCTACGGGTCTAGCGGGTTACAATGAGCAGTTCTTC.

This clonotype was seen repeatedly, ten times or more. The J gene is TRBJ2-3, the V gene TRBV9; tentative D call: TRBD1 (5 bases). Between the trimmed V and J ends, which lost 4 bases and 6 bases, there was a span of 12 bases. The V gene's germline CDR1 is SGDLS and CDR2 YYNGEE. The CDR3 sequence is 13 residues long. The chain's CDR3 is CASSLDMVDTQYF. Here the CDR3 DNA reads TGTGCCAGCAGCTTGGACATGGTGGATACGCAGTATTTT.

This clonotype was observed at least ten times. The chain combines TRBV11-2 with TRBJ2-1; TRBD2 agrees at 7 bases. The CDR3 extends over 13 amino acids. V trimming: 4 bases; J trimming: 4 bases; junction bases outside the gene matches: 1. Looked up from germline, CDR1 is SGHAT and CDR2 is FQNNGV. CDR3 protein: CASSSSGYNEQFF. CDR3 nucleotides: TGTGCCAGCAGCTCTAGCGGTTACAATGAGCAGTTCTTC.

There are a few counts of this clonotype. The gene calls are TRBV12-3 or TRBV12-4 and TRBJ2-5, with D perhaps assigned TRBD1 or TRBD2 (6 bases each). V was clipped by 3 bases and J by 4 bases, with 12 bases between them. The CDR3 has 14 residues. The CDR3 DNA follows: TGTGCCAGCAGTTTGAGGGGGGTTGCAGAGACCCAGTACTTC. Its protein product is CASSLRGVAETQYF.

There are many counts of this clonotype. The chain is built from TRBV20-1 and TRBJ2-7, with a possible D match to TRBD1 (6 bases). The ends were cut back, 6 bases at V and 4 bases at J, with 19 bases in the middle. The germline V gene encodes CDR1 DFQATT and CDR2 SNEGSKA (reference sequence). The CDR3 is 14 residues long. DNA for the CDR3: TGCAGTGCCAAGACTCTTAGGGGGATATACGAGCAGTACTTC. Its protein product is CSAKTLRGIYEQYF.

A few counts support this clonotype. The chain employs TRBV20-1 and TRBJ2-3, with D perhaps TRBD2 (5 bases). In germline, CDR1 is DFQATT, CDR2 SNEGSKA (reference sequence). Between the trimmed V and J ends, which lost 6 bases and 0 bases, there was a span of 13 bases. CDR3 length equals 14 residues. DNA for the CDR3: TGCAGTGCGCCGAGGGCAACTAGCACAGATACGCAGTATTTT. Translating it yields CSAPRATSTDTQYF.

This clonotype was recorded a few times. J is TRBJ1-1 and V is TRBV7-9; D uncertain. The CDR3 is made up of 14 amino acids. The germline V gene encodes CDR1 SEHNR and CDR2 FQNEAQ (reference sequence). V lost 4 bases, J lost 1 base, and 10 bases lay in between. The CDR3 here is CASSSFHQNTEAFF. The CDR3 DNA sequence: TGTGCCAGCAGCTCCTTCCATCAGAACACTGAAGCTTTCTTT.

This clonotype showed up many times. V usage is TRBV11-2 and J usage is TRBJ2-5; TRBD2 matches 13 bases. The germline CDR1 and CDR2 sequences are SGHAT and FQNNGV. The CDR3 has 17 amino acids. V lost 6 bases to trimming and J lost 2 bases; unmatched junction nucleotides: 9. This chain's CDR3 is CASRRLAGGSDQETQYF. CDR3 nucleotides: TGTGCCAGCAGACGACTAGCGGGGGGCTCCGATCAAGAGACCCAGTACTTC. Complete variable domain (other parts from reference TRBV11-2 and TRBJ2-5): EAGVAQSPRYKIIEKRQSVAFWCNPISGHATLYWYQQILGQGPKLLIQFQNNGVVDDSQLPKDRFSAERLKGVDSTLKIQPAKLEDSAVYLCASRRLAGGSDQETQYFGPGTRLLVL.

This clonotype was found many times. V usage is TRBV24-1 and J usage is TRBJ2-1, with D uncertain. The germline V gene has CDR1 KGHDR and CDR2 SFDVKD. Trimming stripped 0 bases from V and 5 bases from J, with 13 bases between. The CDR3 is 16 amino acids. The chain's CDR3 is CATSDLQNPLNNEQFF. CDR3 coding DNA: TGTGCCACCAGTGATTTGCAGAATCCCCTCAACAATGAGCAGTTCTTC.

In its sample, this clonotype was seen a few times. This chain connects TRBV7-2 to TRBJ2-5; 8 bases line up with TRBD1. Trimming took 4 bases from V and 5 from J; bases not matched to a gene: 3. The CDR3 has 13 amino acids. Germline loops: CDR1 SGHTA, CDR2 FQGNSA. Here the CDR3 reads CASSYNRGETQYF. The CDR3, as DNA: TGTGCCAGCAGCTACAACAGGGGGGAGACCCAGTACTTC.

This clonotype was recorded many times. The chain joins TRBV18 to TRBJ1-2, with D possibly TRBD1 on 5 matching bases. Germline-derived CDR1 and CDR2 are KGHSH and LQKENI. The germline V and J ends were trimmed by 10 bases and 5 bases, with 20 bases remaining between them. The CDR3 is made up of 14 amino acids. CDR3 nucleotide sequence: TGTGCCACTTCGAGCGGACACGGAGGGTATGGCTACACCTTC. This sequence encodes CATSSGHGGYGYTF.